This T cell receptor (beta chain) originates from a study of blood T cell repertoires in COVID-19. Repertoires were generated with immunoSEQ multiplex PCR, while TCRdb's copy carries only in-frame clones and drops some. Counted here are over 100,000 clones, 84% occurring once; the ten biggest clones make up approximately 7%. The specimen sequenced was peripheral blood. The clonotype comes from a woman aged 45-59 years with acute or convalescent COVID-19.

CDR3 nucleotides: TGCAGCGTTGCGCGGGGGGCAGGGTCACAAAATGGCTACACCTTC. Protein product: CSVARGAGSQNGYTF. The chain employs TRBV29-1 and TRBJ1-2; D is possibly TRBD1 (6 bases). The germline gives CDR1 SQVTM, CDR2 ANQGSEA. The CDR3 extends over 15 amino acids. Trimming shortened V by 4 bases and J by 6 bases, and 21 bases separated the two germline ends. Filled out from reference TRBV29-1 and TRBJ1-2, the complete variable domain reads SAVISQKPSRDICQRGTSLTIQCQVDSQVTMMFWYRQQPGQSLTLIATANQGSEATYESGFVIDKFPISRPNLTFSTLTVSNMSPEDSSIYLCSVARGAGSQNGYTFGSGTRLTVV.